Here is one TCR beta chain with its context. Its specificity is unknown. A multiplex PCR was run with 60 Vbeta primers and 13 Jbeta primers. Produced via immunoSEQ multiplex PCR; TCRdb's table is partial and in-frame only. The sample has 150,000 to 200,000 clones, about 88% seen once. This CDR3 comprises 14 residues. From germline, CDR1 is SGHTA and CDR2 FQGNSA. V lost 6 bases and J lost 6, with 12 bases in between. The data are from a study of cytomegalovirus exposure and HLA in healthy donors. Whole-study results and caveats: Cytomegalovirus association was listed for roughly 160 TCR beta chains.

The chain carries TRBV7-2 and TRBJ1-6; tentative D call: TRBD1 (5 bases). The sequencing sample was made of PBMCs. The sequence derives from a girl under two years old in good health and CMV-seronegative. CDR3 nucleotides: TGTGCCAGCAGTTTGACAGCAATTAATTCACCCCTCCACTTT. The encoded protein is CASSLTAINSPLHF. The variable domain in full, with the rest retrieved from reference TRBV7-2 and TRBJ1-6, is GAGVSQSPSNKVTEKGKDVELRCDPISGHTALYWYRQSLGQGLEFLIYFQGNSAPDKSGLPSDRFSAERTGGSVSTLTIQRTQQEDSAVYLCASSLTAINSPLHFGNGTRLTVT.